This is a list of T cell receptor beta chains from one sample in a study of CD8+CD57+ T cells in acquired aplastic anemia. MiXCR, applied by TCRdb to the reads, yields one record per CDR3 protein. The sample consists of around 430,000 distinct CDR3 sequences, approximately 32% of them appearing once. The sequenced material came from sorted CD4+, CD8+, or CD8+CD57+ T cells (not recorded which) from PBMCs. Every receptor here comes from a human donor with aplastic anemia. Both conserved end residues are part of each CDR3. A D gene is named only where the DNA matches it firmly. Only some rows state a clone size, as once, few, many or a class for expanded clones.

J: TRBJ2-3
size: -
V: TRBV9
D: TRBD2
DNA: TGTGCCAGTAGGACGGGACTAGCGGGGGGAACAGATACGCAGTATTTT
CDR3: CASRTGLAGGTDTQYF

J: TRBJ1-3
size: few
V: TRBV30
D: -
DNA: TGTGCCTGGCATACAGGGTTTGGAAACACCATATATTTT
CDR3: CAWHTGFGNTIYF

J: TRBJ2-7
size: few
V: TRBV25-1
D: TRBD1
DNA: TGTGCCTGGAGCCCTGACAGGGGGGCCTACGAGCAGTACTTC
CDR3: CAWSPDRGAYEQYF

J: TRBJ2-1
size: few
V: TRBV15
D: TRBD2
DNA: TGTGCCACCAGCAGAGTGCCCCTGGGAGCGGGAGGTGAAAATGAGCAGTTCTTC
CDR3: CATSRVPLGAGGENEQFF

J: TRBJ2-7
size: once
V: TRBV7-2
D: TRBD1
DNA: TGTGCCAGCAGCTTAGCTCCGACAGGGGGCTACGAGCAGTACTTC
CDR3: CASSLAPTGGYEQYF

J: TRBJ1-2
size: -
V: TRBV4-2
D: -
DNA: TGTGCCAGCAGCCAAGAGTGGACTTCTAACTATGGCTACACCTTC
CDR3: CASSQEWTSNYGYTF

J: TRBJ2-1
size: once
V: TRBV25-1
D: TRBD2
DNA: TGTGCCAGCACCCCCGGGACGACTAGCGGGAGGGCCGGCGTCTTC
CDR3: CASTPGTTSGRAGVF

J: TRBJ2-3
size: few
V: TRBV3-1
D: TRBD2
DNA: TGTGCCAGCAGCCAACTAGCGGGGGGGAGCACAGATACGCAGTATTTT
CDR3: CASSQLAGGSTDTQYF

J: TRBJ2-7
size: many
V: TRBV2
D: TRBD1
DNA: TGTGCCAGCAGGGCCGGGACAGGGGCCTACGAGCAGTACTTC
CDR3: CASRAGTGAYEQYF

J: TRBJ2-7
size: few
V: TRBV13
D: TRBD2
DNA: TGTGCCAGCAGCCGCGGGCGGGGGGGCCCGATCGACGAGCAGTACTTC
CDR3: CASSRGRGGPIDEQYF

J: TRBJ1-2
size: many
V: TRBV18
D: TRBD1
DNA: TGTGCCAGCTCACCTTCCGGGACAGATTATGGCTACACCTTC
CDR3: CASSPSGTDYGYTF

J: TRBJ2-7
size: many
V: TRBV2
D: -
DNA: TGTGCCAGCACGGTTGTGAACCCTCGGGTTTTAACCTACGAGCAGTACTTC
CDR3: CASTVVNPRVLTYEQYF

J: TRBJ1-1
size: many
V: TRBV7-9
D: -
DNA: TGTGCCAGCAGCTTAGCCGACTTCACTGAAGCTTTCTTT
CDR3: CASSLADFTEAFF

J: TRBJ1-1
size: -
V: TRBV7-2
D: -
DNA: TGCGCCAGCAGCCAAGGGACGGGGCTGGCTGAAGCTTTCTTT
CDR3: CASSQGTGLAEAFF

J: TRBJ1-1
size: -
V: TRBV2
D: -
DNA: TGTGCCAGCAGTCCTCTGGTCCTGCCGGGCACTGAAGCTTTCTTT
CDR3: CASSPLVLPGTEAFF

J: TRBJ2-3
size: many
V: TRBV2
D: TRBD2
DNA: TGTGCCAGCAATTGGAGGGCGGGAGCCACAGATACGCAGTATTTT
CDR3: CASNWRAGATDTQYF

J: TRBJ2-1
size: -
V: TRBV12-3/TRBV12-4
D: -
DNA: TGTGCCAGCAGTTTAGCGGGAGGAAGGTTCTTC
CDR3: CASSLAGGRFF

J: TRBJ1-2
size: few
V: TRBV2
D: TRBD1
DNA: TGTGCCAGCAGTCTCAGGGGGCTAGATGGCTACACCTTC
CDR3: CASSLRGLDGYTF

J: TRBJ1-1
size: once
V: TRBV12-3/TRBV12-4
D: -
DNA: TGTGCCAGCAGTTTAGCAACGACGGTGAACACTGAAGCTTTCTTT
CDR3: CASSLATTVNTEAFF

J: TRBJ1-6
size: -
V: TRBV5-1
D: -
DNA: TGCGCCAGCAGCTTGGAAGCGGAAGGAAATTCACCCCTCCACTTT
CDR3: CASSLEAEGNSPLHF

J: TRBJ1-2
size: -
V: TRBV5-1
D: TRBD1
DNA: TGCGCCAGCAGCCCCGGGACAGGGATGGGAAGCTGCACCTTC
CDR3: CASSPGTGMGSCTF

J: TRBJ1-3
size: -
V: TRBV7-9
D: -
DNA: TGTGCCAGCAGCTCACAGGGCACCTCTGGAAACACCATATATTTT
CDR3: CASSSQGTSGNTIYF

J: TRBJ2-7
size: many
V: TRBV2
D: -
DNA: TGTGCCAGCAGTGTCCGGGGCCTATGGTCCTACGAGCAGTACTTC
CDR3: CASSVRGLWSYEQYF

J: TRBJ1-5
size: few
V: TRBV30
D: -
DNA: TGTGCCTGGACAACAGGGATCAATCAGCCCCAGCATTTT
CDR3: CAWTTGINQPQHF

J: TRBJ1-5
size: many
V: TRBV29-1
D: -
DNA: TGCAGCGTTGAAGGGGGGGGGGCTGGGCAGCCCCAGCATTTT
CDR3: CSVEGGGAGQPQHF

J: TRBJ2-2
size: -
V: TRBV20-1
D: -
DNA: TGCAGTGCGATCTCCACGAACACCGGGGAGCTGTTTTTT
CDR3: CSAISTNTGELFF

J: TRBJ2-3
size: once
V: TRBV19
D: -
DNA: TGTGCCAGTACCCCAACTGGGAAGTCAATGCAAGATACGCAGTATTTT
CDR3: CASTPTGKSMQDTQYF

J: TRBJ2-7
size: -
V: TRBV5-1
D: TRBD1
DNA: TGCGCCAGCAGGGGTCCCGGGACAGGGATTAGCTCCTACGAGCAGTACTTC
CDR3: CASRGPGTGISSYEQYF

J: TRBJ1-3
size: -
V: TRBV7-9
D: -
DNA: TGTGCCAGCAGCTTCGCCGGGACTGGAAACACCATATATTTT
CDR3: CASSFAGTGNTIYF

J: TRBJ1-3
size: many
V: TRBV2
D: -
DNA: TGTGCCAGCAGCAACAGGGTCAGCTCTGGAAACACCATATATTTT
CDR3: CASSNRVSSGNTIYF

J: TRBJ2-7
size: few
V: TRBV7-2
D: TRBD1
DNA: TGTGCCAGCAGCGTAAAAAGGACAGGGTTGGACGAGCAGTACTTC
CDR3: CASSVKRTGLDEQYF

J: TRBJ2-7
size: -
V: TRBV14
D: TRBD2
DNA: TGTGCCAGCAGCCAAGAGGCAGGTAGCGGGGGTGCGCCCTACGAGCAGTACTTC
CDR3: CASSQEAGSGGAPYEQYF

J: TRBJ1-4
size: -
V: TRBV7-9
D: -
DNA: TGTGCCAGCAGCAATAGGGACGTGACAGAAAAACTGTTTTTT
CDR3: CASSNRDVTEKLFF

J: TRBJ1-4
size: many
V: TRBV25-1
D: -
DNA: TGTGCCAGCAGTGAATCACAGTCTAATGAAAAACTGTTTTTT
CDR3: CASSESQSNEKLFF

J: TRBJ2-7
size: few
V: TRBV30
D: TRBD2
DNA: TGTGCCTGGAGTGTTCGGAAGCGGGAGCCTTACGAGCAGTACTTC
CDR3: CAWSVRKREPYEQYF

J: TRBJ2-5
size: -
V: TRBV7-3
D: TRBD2
DNA: TGTGCCAGCAGCCGTACTAGCGGGGGGGCCTTGGAGACCCAGTACTTC
CDR3: CASSRTSGGALETQYF

J: TRBJ2-7
size: -
V: TRBV7-9
D: -
DNA: TGTGCCAGCTCGCCGGTTAGCTCCTACGAGCAGTACTTC
CDR3: CASSPVSSYEQYF

J: TRBJ1-1
size: many
V: TRBV25-1
D: -
DNA: TGTGCCGCAGGGGCCTTGAACACTGAAGCTTTCTTT
CDR3: CAAGALNTEAFF

J: TRBJ2-7
size: -
V: TRBV29-1
D: TRBD1
DNA: TGCAGCGTTCGAAGACAGGGGGCGACTTTGTACGAGCAGTACTTC
CDR3: CSVRRQGATLYEQYF

J: TRBJ2-1
size: many
V: TRBV10-3
D: TRBD2
DNA: TGTGCCATCAGTGAGATGGGGACTAGCGGGCGAGAGCAGTTCTTC
CDR3: CAISEMGTSGREQFF

J: TRBJ2-2
size: -
V: TRBV4-1
D: TRBD1
DNA: TGCGCCAGCAGCCAAGATGGACAGGGCGCGGGCGGGGAGCTGTTTTTT
CDR3: CASSQDGQGAGGELFF

J: TRBJ2-5
size: -
V: TRBV5-1
D: -
DNA: TGCGCCAGCAGCGCCGACCCGCCCGAGCCACAAGAGACCCAGTACTTC
CDR3: CASSADPPEPQETQYF

J: TRBJ2-7
size: -
V: TRBV29-1
D: -
DNA: TGCAGCGTTCGGGCAGGGGTCTACGAGCAGTACTTC
CDR3: CSVRAGVYEQYF

J: TRBJ2-7
size: -
V: TRBV10-3
D: -
DNA: TGTGCCATCAGACGGGACGGCTACGAGCAGTACTTC
CDR3: CAIRRDGYEQYF

J: TRBJ1-5
size: many
V: TRBV7-2
D: TRBD1
DNA: TGTGCCAGCAGCTGGCGACAGGGCCTCAATCAGCCCCAGCATTTT
CDR3: CASSWRQGLNQPQHF

J: TRBJ1-4
size: many
V: TRBV10-2
D: -
DNA: TGCGCCAGCAGGGCCCTATCCCCTAATGAAAAACTGTTTTTT
CDR3: CASRALSPNEKLFF

J: TRBJ1-2
size: -
V: TRBV2
D: -
DNA: TGTGCCAGCAGTGATCGGTTCAGATCGAGTGGCTACACCTTC
CDR3: CASSDRFRSSGYTF

J: TRBJ1-6
size: many
V: TRBV29-1
D: -
DNA: TGCAGCGTTGAAACAGGGTTTAATTCACCCCTCCACTTT
CDR3: CSVETGFNSPLHF

J: TRBJ1-1
size: -
V: TRBV12-3/TRBV12-4
D: TRBD1
DNA: TGTGCCAGTCGCCCCCGATTACCCGGGACAGGGAACTACCTGAACACTGAAGCTTTCTTT
CDR3: CASRPRLPGTGNYLNTEAFF

J: TRBJ1-1
size: many
V: TRBV7-3
D: -
DNA: TGTGCCAGCAGCTTAATCGGGCAGACTGAAGCTTTCTTT
CDR3: CASSLIGQTEAFF

J: TRBJ1-6
size: many
V: TRBV20-1
D: TRBD1
DNA: TGCAGTGCTGCGGACAGGGCGACTTCACCCCTCCACTTT
CDR3: CSAADRATSPLHF

J: TRBJ2-7
size: -
V: TRBV10-2
D: -
DNA: TGTGCCAGCAGCGCCGCGGCCGCCAGTGGATACGAGCAGTACTTC
CDR3: CASSAAAASGYEQYF

J: TRBJ1-5
size: many
V: TRBV6-1
D: -
DNA: TGTGCCAGCAGTGGTGGGGGGAATAGCAATCAGCCCCAGCATTTT
CDR3: CASSGGGNSNQPQHF

J: TRBJ2-7
size: many
V: TRBV20-1
D: TRBD1
DNA: TGCAGTGCTCCCGTGGGGACAGGGGGTTATGAGCAGTACTTC
CDR3: CSAPVGTGGYEQYF

J: TRBJ2-3
size: few
V: TRBV4-2
D: TRBD2
DNA: TGTGCCAGCAGCCGAGTTGGGACTAGCGCTTCGGATACGCAGTATTTT
CDR3: CASSRVGTSASDTQYF